The 28 T cell receptor beta chains given below trace back to one sample, sequenced in a study of early T cells in non-severe SARS-CoV-2 infection. TCRdb re-called the 5' RACE reads with MiXCR, one entry per CDR3 protein. This sample has about 39,000 distinct CDR3 sequences, with 5.5% to 7% found just once. Here the sequenced sample was whole blood, taken at baseline. These receptors were taken from an adult who was a healthcare worker with PCR-confirmed SARS-CoV-2 infection or an uninfected control (not recorded which).

There are many counts of this clonotype. The chain links TRBV11-2 to TRBJ2-5; the D is unclear. Trimming removed 3 bases from V and 5 bases from J, with 10 bases in between. Germline-derived CDR1 and CDR2 are SGHAT and FQNNGV. The CDR3 totals 13 residues. The CDR3 DNA reads TGTGCCAGCAGCTTGCAAGTTTGGGAGACCCAGTACTTC. This translates into CASSLQVWETQYF.

The chain combines TRBV29-1 with TRBJ1-1, with D tentatively TRBD1 (5 bases). The V and J ends lost 6 bases and 8 bases respectively, with 13 bases between them. The CDR3 is 11 residues long. CDR1 is SQVTM and CDR2 is ANQGSEA in the germline V gene. CDR3 sequence reads: CSVDLAGEAFF. CDR3 bases: TGCAGCGTAGACTTAGCAGGGGAAGCTTTCTTT.

This clonotype was detected only a few times. The chain couples TRBV5-5 to TRBJ2-3, with D tentatively TRBD1 (6 bases). Germline lookup yields CDR1 SGHKS and CDR2 YYEKEE (reference sequence). This CDR3 is 14 amino acids long. The ends were cut back, 4 bases at V and 5 bases at J, with 14 bases in the middle. CDR3 sequence reads: CASSTTGSGDTQYF. CDR3 nucleotides: TGTGCCAGCAGCACGACAGGTTCGGGAGATACGCAGTATTTT. The full variable domain, with the rest looked up from reference TRBV5-5 and TRBJ2-3, is DAGVTQSPTHLIKTRGQQVTLRCSPISGHKSVSWYQQVLGQGPQFIFQYYEKEERGRGNFPDRFSARQFPNYSSELNVNALLLGDSALYLCASSTTGSGDTQYFGPGTRLTVL.

This clonotype was recorded at least ten times. The chain carries TRBV10-3 and TRBJ2-2; 8 positions match TRBD2. From germline, CDR1 is ENHRY and CDR2 SYGVKD. CDR3 length equals 18 residues. V lost 11 bases and J lost 0; bases outside the gene matches: 17. CDR3 coding DNA: TGTGCCTCCAAGTTGCCTCAGCGGGAGCGCTCGAACACCGGGGAGCTGTTTTTT. It encodes CASKLPQRERSNTGELFF.

This clonotype was recorded many times. The rearrangement joins TRBV27 to TRBJ1-5; D not resolved. This CDR3 has 16 residues. Germline CDR1 and CDR2: MNHEY and SMNVEV (reference sequence). V lost 4 bases and J lost 0, with 13 bases in between. CDR3 region: CASSSLGSRSNQPQHF. The CDR3 DNA reads as TGTGCCAGCAGTTCGTTGGGGAGTCGTAGCAATCAGCCCCAGCATTTT.

This clonotype appeared many times. The rearrangement uses TRBV4-2 and TRBJ1-4, with 8 bases fitting TRBD1. The ends lost 4 bases at V and 3 bases at J; junction bases unmatched: 10. Germline values: CDR1 LGHNA, CDR2 YNFKEQ. This CDR3 region has 17 residues. DNA of the CDR3: TGTGCCAGCAGCCGCAGCAATCAGGGGGCGGCTAATGAAAAACTGTTTTTT. Amino acid sequence: CASSRSNQGAANEKLFF.

This clonotype appeared many times. This rearrangement joins TRBV7-6 to TRBJ1-1; D uncertain. With 3 bases removed from V and 4 bases from J, the gap between germline ends came to 6 bases. The germline gives CDR1 SGHVS, CDR2 FNYEAQ. The CDR3 covers 12 residues. The CDR3 loop reads CASSFEGTEAFF. Here the CDR3 DNA reads TGTGCCAGCAGCTTCGAAGGCACTGAAGCTTTCTTT.

This clonotype was seen many times. The chain is built from TRBV5-1 and TRBJ2-1; D uncertain. From germline, CDR1 is SGHRS and CDR2 YFSETQ. V dropped 1 base and J dropped 6 bases, with 8 bases sitting between them. This CDR3 comprises 13 residues. CDR3 sequence: CASSLSVSNEQFF. In nucleotides, the CDR3 is TGCGCCAGCAGCTTGTCGGTATCCAATGAGCAGTTCTTC.

This clonotype appeared many times. The chain is built from TRBV29-1 and TRBJ2-1, with a tentative D call TRBD1 (6 bases). The germline V and J ends were trimmed by 2 bases and 4 bases, with 15 bases remaining between them. There are 15 residues in the CDR3. Looked up from germline, CDR1 is SQVTM and CDR2 is ANQGSEA. For the CDR3, the DNA is TGCAGCGTTGAAAATCCCACGGACAGTTACAATGAGCAGTTCTTC. Its translation: CSVENPTDSYNEQFF.

This clonotype was seen repeatedly, ten times or more. The chain has TRBV27 and TRBJ2-1; TRBD1 agrees at 7 bases. V trimming: 6 bases; J trimming: 7 bases; junction bases outside the gene matches: 9. The CDR3 loop spans 14 amino acids. Germline CDR1 is MNHEY and CDR2 is SMNVEV (reference sequence). CDR3 protein: CASRNNRGKNEQFF. CDR3 nucleotide sequence: TGTGCCAGCAGAAACAACAGGGGAAAGAATGAGCAGTTCTTC.

The V gene is TRBV7-2, the J gene TRBJ2-5, with 13 bases aligning to TRBD2. The CDR3 is 16 residues long. Germline loops: CDR1 SGHTA, CDR2 FQGNSA. J was trimmed by 5 bases and V by 5 bases; bases with no gene match: 8. The CDR3 region has the DNA TGTGCCAGCAGCCATCGGACTAGCGGGGGCGGGGAGACCCAGTACTTC. Protein sequence: CASSHRTSGGGETQYF. Drawing the rest from reference TRBV7-2 and TRBJ2-5, the complete variable domain is GAGVSQSPSNKVTEKGKDVELRCDPISGHTALYWYRQSLGQGLEFLIYFQGNSAPDKSGLPSDRFSAERTGGSVSTLTIQRTQQEDSAVYLCASSHRTSGGGETQYFGPGTRLLVL.

This clonotype was seen a handful of times. This chain connects TRBV6-6 to TRBJ1-1, with TRBD1 as a possible D gene (5 bases). Trimming removed 6 bases at V and 0 bases at J, with 11 bases between. This CDR3 has 14 amino acids. Per the germline V gene, CDR1 is MNHNY and CDR2 is SVGAGI (reference sequence). The CDR3: CASRGEGVNTEAFF. CDR3 DNA sequence: TGTGCCAGCAGGGGGGAGGGAGTGAACACTGAAGCTTTCTTT.

This clonotype was counted many times. This chain uses TRBV7-2 with TRBJ2-2; D not resolved. With 2 bases removed from V and 6 bases from J, the gap between germline ends came to 4 bases. Germline CDR1 reads SGHTA; CDR2 reads FQGNSA. The CDR3 contains 12 residues. The CDR3 is CASSLWSGELFF. The CDR3 DNA is TGTGCCAGCAGCTTATGGTCCGGGGAGCTGTTTTTT.

The V gene is TRBV24-1, the J gene TRBJ2-1; TRBD1 agrees at 9 bases. There are 16 residues in the CDR3. Germline V gives CDR1 KGHDR, CDR2 SFDVKD. J lost 5 bases, V lost 0 bases, and 4 bases had no gene match. CDR3 residues: CATSDLRTGENNEQFF. The DNA for the CDR3 is TGTGCCACCAGTGATTTGCGGACAGGGGAGAACAATGAGCAGTTCTTC.

About this clonotype: A much larger clone lies one base from this, so it may be a read error. This rearrangement joins TRBV27 to TRBJ2-2; possible D gene TRBD1, 5 bases. This CDR3 is built from 14 residues. The V end was cut by 8 bases, the J end by 7 bases, with 17 bases between. Germline-derived CDR1 and CDR2 are MNHEY and SMNVEV (reference sequence). Written as DNA, the CDR3 is TGTGCCAGCTGTCCAGACAGCCAGGGCGGGGAGCTGTTTTTT. Translation: CASCPDSQGGELFF.

Ten or more counts support this clonotype. This sequence joins TRBV6-6 and TRBJ1-1; a possible D gene is TRBD1 (6 bases). The CDR3 extends over 13 amino acids. V lost 5 bases and J lost 4, with 11 bases in between. Germline V gene sequence: CDR1 MNHNY, CDR2 SVGAGI (reference sequence). The DNA of the CDR3 is TGTGCCAGCAGTCACACAGGGTCCACTGAAGCTTTCTTT. Amino acids: CASSHTGSTEAFF.

In this sample, this clonotype turned up many times. CDR3 region: CASSSGQHTDTQYF. In DNA form, the CDR3 reads TGTGCCAGCAGCTCGGGACAGCACACAGATACGCAGTATTTT. The V and J genes are TRBV11-2 and TRBJ2-3, with 7 bases that match TRBD1. Trimming cost V 4 bases and J 2 bases; bases outside gene matches: 3. Germline V CDR1 and CDR2: SGHAT, FQNNGV. There are 14 residues in the CDR3.

This rearrangement joins TRBV3-1 to TRBJ2-1; perhaps TRBD2 as D (6 bases). Germline CDR1 reads LGHDT; CDR2 reads YNNKEL (reference sequence). Trimming cost V 2 bases and J 9 bases, with 8 bases left between them. CDR3 size: 12 residues. CDR3 protein: CASSQRGFEQFF. As DNA, the CDR3 is TGTGCCAGCAGCCAACGGGGGTTTGAGCAGTTCTTC.

This clonotype came up a few times. The genes are TRBV18 and TRBJ2-1; D gene ambiguous. Germline CDR1 KGHSH, CDR2 LQKENI. The CDR3 extends over 15 amino acids. Trimming shortened V by 1 base and J by 8 bases, and 15 bases separated the two germline ends. CDR3 in amino acids: CASSPRLTSWDEQFF. CDR3 coding DNA: TGTGCCAGCTCACCACGGTTGACTTCATGGGATGAGCAGTTCTTC.

This clonotype was counted many times. The chain is built from TRBV25-1 and TRBJ1-6; no reliable D call. Trimming shortened V by 4 bases and J by 7 bases, and 11 bases separated the two germline ends. Germline CDR1 reads MGHDK; CDR2 reads SYGVNS. The CDR3 spans 14 residues. The CDR3 DNA reads TGTGCCAGCAGTGGGCCTCAACACAATTCACCCCTCCACTTT. As protein: CASSGPQHNSPLHF. Filled out from reference TRBV25-1 and TRBJ1-6, the complete variable domain reads EADIYQTPRYLVIGTGKKITLECSQTMGHDKMYWYQQDPGMELHLIHYSYGVNSTEKGDLSSESTVSRIRTEHFPLTLESARPSHTSQYLCASSGPQHNSPLHFGNGTRLTVT.

This clonotype showed up just a few times. The gene calls are TRBV5-6 and TRBJ2-1, with 7 nucleotides matching TRBD2. Per the germline V gene, CDR1 is SGHDT and CDR2 is YYEEEE. V shed 7 bases, J shed 3 bases, and the junction held 10 bases outside the gene matches. This CDR3 comprises 15 residues. CDR3 loop: CASFGVGGVYNEQFF. As DNA, the CDR3 is TGTGCCAGCTTTGGCGTTGGGGGGGTCTACAATGAGCAGTTCTTC.

This clonotype has ten or more counts. The V and J genes are TRBV15 and TRBJ2-7; TRBD1 matches at 9 bases. From germline, CDR1 is LNHNV and CDR2 YYDKDF (reference sequence). The CDR3 extends over 18 amino acids. Trimming cost V 0 bases and J 3 bases; bases outside gene matches: 12. The CDR3 bases are TGTGCCACCAGCAGAGATGCTGTTCGGGACAGGGAATACTACGAGCAGTACTTC. This encodes CATSRDAVRDREYYEQYF.

The CDR3 DNA follows: TGTGCCAGCAGTTTCTTCCGAGGAACAAGCTCCTACGAGCAGTACTTC. Its translation: CASSFFRGTSSYEQYF. The chain uses TRBV27 and TRBJ2-7, with D hard to call. Trimming took 3 bases from V and 0 from J, leaving 15 bases between them. Per germline, CDR1 MNHEY and CDR2 SMNVEV (reference sequence). This CDR3 comprises 16 residues.

In this sample, this clonotype turned up many times. The chain employs TRBV29-1 and TRBJ2-6; D is tentatively TRBD1 or TRBD2 (5 bases each). The CDR3 sequence is 12 residues long. The V gene lost 1 base and the J gene lost 15 bases, with 13 bases spanning the gap. Germline V gene data show CDR1 as SQVTM and CDR2 as ANQGSEA. This CDR3 reads CSVEGTARGLTF. The CDR3, as DNA: TGCAGCGTTGAAGGGACGGCGAGGGGCCTGACTTTC.

This clonotype was picked up many times. This CDR3 reads CSVVSSAGQPQHF. CDR3 nucleotide sequence: TGCAGCGTTGTAAGCAGCGCAGGTCAGCCCCAGCATTTT. The rearrangement links TRBV29-1 to TRBJ1-5; D call uncertain. Germline V gives CDR1 SQVTM, CDR2 ANQGSEA. CDR3 length: 13 amino acids. V dropped 4 bases and J dropped 6 bases, with 13 bases sitting between them.

The chain joins TRBV29-1 to TRBJ1-4, with 7 bases that match TRBD1. The germline V gene encodes CDR1 SQVTM and CDR2 ANQGSEA. CDR3 length: 14 residues. J gave up 4 bases and V 5 bases, and 7 bases lay outside the gene matches. The CDR3 protein is CSVTPTGNNEKLFF. The CDR3 DNA is TGCAGCGTTACCCCGACAGGGAATAATGAAAAACTGTTTTTT.

As for this clonotype: A clone one base away is much larger, so this may be a read error. The chain couples TRBV12-3 or TRBV12-4 to TRBJ1-4; 9 bases map to TRBD1. The CDR3 covers 13 residues. The chain's CDR3 is CVSRGQGREKLFF. Here the CDR3 DNA reads TGTGTCAGCAGGGGACAGGGTAGGGAAAAACTGTTTTTT.

The sample holds many counts of this clonotype. V gene TRBV7-8 combines with J gene TRBJ2-2, with 7 bases fitting TRBD2. The CDR3 contains 18 residues. The V and J ends lost 3 bases and 0 bases, in that order; junction bases with no gene match: 10. The germline V gene encodes CDR1 SGHVS and CDR2 FQNEAQ. CDR3 sequence: CASSLEPGDYTNTGELFF. CDR3 DNA sequence: TGTGCCAGCAGCTTGGAACCGGGGGACTACACGAACACCGGGGAGCTGTTTTTT.